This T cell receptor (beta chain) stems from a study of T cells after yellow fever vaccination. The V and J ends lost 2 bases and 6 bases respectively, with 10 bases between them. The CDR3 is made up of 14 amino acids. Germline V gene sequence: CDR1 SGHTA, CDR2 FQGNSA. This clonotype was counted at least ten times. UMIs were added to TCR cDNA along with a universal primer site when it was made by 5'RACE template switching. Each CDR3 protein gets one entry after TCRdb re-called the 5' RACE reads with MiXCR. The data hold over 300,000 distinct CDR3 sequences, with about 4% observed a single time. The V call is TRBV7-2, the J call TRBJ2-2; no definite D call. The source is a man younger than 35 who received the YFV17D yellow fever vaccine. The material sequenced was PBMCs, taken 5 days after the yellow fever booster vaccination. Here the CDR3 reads CASSLSLASGELFF. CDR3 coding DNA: TGTGCCAGCAGCTTATCCCTGGCTTCCGGGGAGCTGTTTTTT.